This T cell receptor beta chain was captured in a study of CD8+ T cells in alopecia areata. J gave up 10 bases and V 1 base, and 10 bases lay outside the gene matches. The CDR3 sequence is 16 residues long. Per germline, CDR1 MGHDK and CDR2 SYGVNS. Treatment indicated: oral pan-JAK inhibitor, 5-10 mg twice daily. Collected material from alopecia areata patients comprised lesional scalp punch biopsies and peripheral blood. Extracted from the samples, RNA was reverse transcribed into cDNA to serve as the sequencing template. Sequencing used immunoSEQ multiplex PCR; TCRdb keeps in-frame clones, though not all of them. The table includes about 12,000 clones, roughly 65% detected once.

The receptor was derived from a human donor with alopecia areata. Sequencing was performed on skin, taken at week 4, from a patient treated with tofacitinib. V is TRBV25-1 and J is TRBJ1-6; 7 nucleotides agree with TRBD1. CDR3 sequence: CASSEWGTGVVSPLHF. Here the CDR3 DNA reads TGTGCCAGCAGTGAATGGGGAACAGGGGTTGTCTCACCCCTCCACTTT.